This paragraph reports one T cell receptor beta chain. The antigen is undetermined. After removal of 2 bases from V and 4 bases from J, the junction contained 8 bases not matched to a gene. The CDR3 contains 16 residues. CDR1 is MNHNS, CDR2 SASEGT, per germline. This was a survey-level run. Measured with immunoSEQ multiplex PCR; TCRdb has only the in-frame clones, and not every one. The sample includes around 31,000 clones, 72% of them seen just once. These data are taken from a study of STAT5B mutations in CD4+ large granular lymphocyte leukemia. Study-wide results and limits: TRBV06-family usage was enriched in top patient clones (8/27) versus controls (2/35).

Material for sequencing was CD4+ T cells from blood buffy coats. This TCR was sampled from a human donor in good health. The rearrangement uses TRBV6-1 and TRBJ2-1; 7 bases agree with TRBD1. For the CDR3, the DNA is TGTGCCAGCAGTGAATTACGGGACAGTTATTACAATGAGCAGTTCTTC. The encoded protein is CASSELRDSYYNEQFF.